Below, 2 T cell receptor beta chains from the same sample are listed, as sequenced in a study of molecular identifiers for immune sequencing clone quantification. TCRdb reanalysed the PCR reads using MiXCR and keeps one entry per CDR3 protein. The data show 88,000 or so distinct CDR3 sequences, around 23% seen once. Sequenced input: naive CD8+ T cells from blood, with Jurkat cell RNA spiked in. Subset meaning: FACS-sorted CD8+CD4-CCR7+CD45RA+ naive T cells. The receptors stem from a human donor in good health. Some libraries in this study had Jurkat cell RNA spiked in.

This clonotype was counted many times. The V and J genes are TRBV28 and TRBJ2-5; 12 bases align to TRBD1. V shed 4 bases, J shed 4 bases, and the junction held 4 bases outside the gene matches. This CDR3 comprises 15 residues. Per germline, CDR1 MDHEN and CDR2 SYDVKM. CDR3 coding DNA: TGTGCCAGCAGTTCCGGGACAGGGGGCCTAGAGACCCAGTACTTC. This gives the protein CASSSGTGGLETQYF. Filled out from reference TRBV28 and TRBJ2-5, the complete variable domain reads DVKVTQSSRYLVKRTGEKVFLECVQDMDHENMFWYRQDPGLGLRLIYFSYDVKMKEKGDIPEGYSVSREKKERFSLILESASTNQTSMYLCASSSGTGGLETQYFGPGTRLLVL.

This clonotype came up many times. The rearrangement uses TRBV7-9 and TRBJ2-2, with D hard to call. V was clipped by 1 base and J by 2 bases, with 8 bases between them. The CDR3 covers 15 residues. CDR1 SEHNR and CDR2 FQNEAQ come from the germline V gene (reference sequence). The CDR3 DNA sequence: TGTGCCAGCAGCTTAGGTCTGGTAAACACCGGGGAGCTGTTTTTT. The encoded protein is CASSLGLVNTGELFF. The full variable domain, completed using reference TRBV7-9 and TRBJ2-2, is DTGVSQNPRHKITKRGQNVTFRCDPISEHNRLYWYRQTLGQGPEFLTYFQNEAQLEKSRLLSDRFSAERPKGSFSTLEIQRTEQGDSAMYLCASSLGLVNTGELFFGEGSRLTVL.